This T cell receptor (beta chain) was profiled in a study of blood T cell repertoires in COVID-19. About the research overall: In each case, the material was cDNA or gDNA derived from T cells, B-cell-depleted T cells, or PBMCs.

Sequenced by immunoSEQ multiplex PCR; TCRdb stores in-frame clones only, minus some. Among over 150,000 clones, 80% to 85% were seen once, and the ten largest hold 7.6%. The germline CDR1 and CDR2 sequences are LNHDA and SQIVND (reference sequence). The CDR3 consists of 16 residues. Trimming cost V 9 bases and J 0 bases; bases outside gene matches: 12. This clone was found a few times. This clonotype was obtained from a woman in her 70s with COVID-19, enrolled during active disease. This chain uses TRBV19 with TRBJ1-1, with 8 bases aligning to TRBD1. Sequences were obtained from peripheral blood. CDR3 protein: CASQSGTGYMNTEAFF. The DNA for the CDR3 is TGTGCCAGCCAATCCGGGACAGGTTATATGAACACTGAAGCTTTCTTT.